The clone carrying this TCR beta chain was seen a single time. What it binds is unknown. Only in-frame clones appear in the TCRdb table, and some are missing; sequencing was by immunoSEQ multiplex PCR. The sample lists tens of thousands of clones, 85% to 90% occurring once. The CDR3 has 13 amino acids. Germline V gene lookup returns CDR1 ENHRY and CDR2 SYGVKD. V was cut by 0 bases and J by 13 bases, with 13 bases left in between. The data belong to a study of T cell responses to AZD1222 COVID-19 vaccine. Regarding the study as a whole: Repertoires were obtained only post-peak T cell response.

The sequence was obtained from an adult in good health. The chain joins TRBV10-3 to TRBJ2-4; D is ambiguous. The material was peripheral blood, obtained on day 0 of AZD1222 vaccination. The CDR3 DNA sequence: TGTGCCATCAGTGAGTCAGTCCCCCCCATCCAGTACTTC. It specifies CAISESVPPIQYF.